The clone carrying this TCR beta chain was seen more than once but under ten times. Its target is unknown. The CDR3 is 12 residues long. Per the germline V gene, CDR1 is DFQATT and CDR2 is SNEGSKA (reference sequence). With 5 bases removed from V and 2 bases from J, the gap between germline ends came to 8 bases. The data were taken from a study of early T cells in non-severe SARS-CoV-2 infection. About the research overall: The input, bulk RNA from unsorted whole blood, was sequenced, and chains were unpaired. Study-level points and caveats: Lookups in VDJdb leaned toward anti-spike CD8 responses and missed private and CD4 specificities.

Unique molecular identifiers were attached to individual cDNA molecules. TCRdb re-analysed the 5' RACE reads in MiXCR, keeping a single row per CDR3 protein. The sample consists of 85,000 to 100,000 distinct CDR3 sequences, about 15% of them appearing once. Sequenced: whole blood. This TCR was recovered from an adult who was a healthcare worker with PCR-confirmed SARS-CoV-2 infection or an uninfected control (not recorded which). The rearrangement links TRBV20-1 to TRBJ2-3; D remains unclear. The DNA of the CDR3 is TGCAGTGCTGCCCAGCCCACAGATACGCAGTATTTT. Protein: CSAAQPTDTQYF.